A single sample gave rise to the 26 T cell receptor beta chains below, sequenced in a study of blood T cells in healthy people across ages. The authors ran a second PCR of about 7 to 11 cycles using a sample-barcoded 5' primer and a J-beta primer mix. TCRdb processed the 5' RACE reads anew with MiXCR; each CDR3 protein has one entry. The top ten hold less than 3.5% of the sample, which has hundreds of thousands of distinct CDR3 sequences, under 30% seen once. This sample was shared with a second study, whose subject was T cells of mothers and their children.

The sequenced sample consisted of blood. All receptors come from a boy younger than 18 in good health.

The genes are TRBV20-1 and TRBJ1-2; 7 positions match TRBD1. Trimming removed 2 bases from V and 1 base from J; junction bases left unmatched: 4. The CDR3 is 14 residues long. The germline CDR1 and CDR2 sequences are DFQATT and SNEGSKA (reference sequence). The CDR3 is CSARLQGINYGYTF. For the CDR3, the DNA is TGCAGTGCTAGACTACAGGGGATTAACTATGGCTACACCTTC.

J is TRBJ1-2 and V is TRBV29-1, with 9 nucleotides matching TRBD1. After removal of 6 bases from V and 7 bases from J, the junction contained 3 bases not matched to a gene. Looked up from germline, CDR1 is SQVTM and CDR2 is ANQGSEA. This CDR3 has 11 residues. CDR3 residues: CSVQGAFGYTF. DNA for the CDR3: TGCAGCGTACAGGGGGCGTTTGGCTACACCTTC.

In this sample, this clonotype turned up once. The chain uses TRBV4-1 and TRBJ1-1, with TRBD1 identical over 7 bases. The germline V gene encodes CDR1 MGHRA and CDR2 YSYEKL. With 4 bases clipped from V and 1 base from J, the junction kept 9 bases outside the gene matches. CDR3 length: 16 residues. In nucleotides, the CDR3 is TGCGCCAGCAGCCGAGTGGGCAGGGGGGGGAACACTGAAGCTTTCTTT. It encodes CASSRVGRGGNTEAFF.

This sequence joins TRBV7-9 and TRBJ1-1, with TRBD1 identical over 10 bases. The CDR3 is made up of 14 amino acids. In germline, CDR1 is SEHNR, CDR2 FQNEAQ (reference sequence). V gave up 5 bases and J gave up 4 bases; unmatched junction bases: 4. CDR3 coding DNA: TGTGCCAGCAGCCGCGGGACAGGGGTCACTGAAGCTTTCTTT. This gives the protein CASSRGTGVTEAFF.

The table lists this clonotype with a few counts. The chain links TRBV20-1 to TRBJ1-5; 8 bases are shared with TRBD1. V trimming: 5 bases; J trimming: 5 bases; junction bases outside the gene matches: 8. The CDR3 is 14 amino acids. CDR1 is DFQATT, CDR2 SNEGSKA, per germline (reference sequence). CDR3 region: CSASDRVSHQPQHF. CDR3 coding DNA: TGCAGTGCTTCGGACAGGGTGAGTCATCAGCCCCAGCATTTT.

This clonotype was seen a handful of times. The chain uses TRBV11-2 and TRBJ2-7; a weak D match, TRBD1 (6 bases). The germline CDR1 and CDR2 sequences are SGHAT and FQNNGV. The V gene lost 3 bases and the J gene lost 2 bases, with 11 bases spanning the gap. CDR3 length equals 14 residues. In DNA, the CDR3 is TGTGCCAGCAGCTTCACAGGGAGAACCTACGAGCAGTACTTC. This translates into CASSFTGRTYEQYF.

This clonotype was found a few times. The V call is TRBV28, the J call TRBJ1-2; D perhaps matches TRBD1 (5 bases). The CDR3 is 13 amino acids. The ends were cut back, 6 bases at V and 8 bases at J, with 16 bases in the middle. CDR1 is MDHEN and CDR2 is SYDVKM in the germline V gene. The CDR3 DNA sequence: TGTGCCAGCAGCCGCTTCCGGGGGTACGGCTACACCTTC. This gives the protein CASSRFRGYGYTF.

This clonotype was seen more than once but under ten times. This chain uses TRBV28 with TRBJ2-1; D perhaps matches TRBD1 (6 bases). From germline, CDR1 is MDHEN and CDR2 SYDVKM. This CDR3 has 14 amino acids. V was trimmed by 10 bases and J by 8 bases, leaving 21 bases between them. The CDR3 DNA sequence: TGTGCCACCCAGTCCCCGTCAGGGGTCGATGAGCAGTTCTTC. This gives the protein CATQSPSGVDEQFF.

The genes are TRBV5-8 and TRBJ2-5; TRBD1 aligns across 7 bases. The CDR3 runs 13 residues. Germline V lookup: CDR1 SGHTS, CDR2 YDEGEE. With V trimmed by 4 bases and J by 5 bases, 5 bases remained unmatched. The CDR3 loop reads CASSRDSWETQYF. The CDR3 DNA sequence: TGTGCCAGCAGCCGGGACAGCTGGGAGACCCAGTACTTC.

This clonotype was seen a few times. The rearrangement links TRBV28 to TRBJ1-5, with 7 bases that match TRBD1. CDR3 length: 16 residues. The J segment lost 5 bases and the V segment lost 6 bases, leaving 13 bases of the junction unmatched. The germline V gene has CDR1 MDHEN and CDR2 SYDVKM. Written as DNA, the CDR3 is TGTGCCAGCAGGCCCCCGACAGGGAAGGGGCATCAGCCCCAGCATTTT. Its protein is CASRPPTGKGHQPQHF. Together with reference TRBV28 and TRBJ1-5, the CDR3 gives the full variable domain: DVKVTQSSRYLVKRTGEKVFLECVQDMDHENMFWYRQDPGLGLRLIYFSYDVKMKEKGDIPEGYSVSREKKERFSLILESASTNQTSMYLCASRPPTGKGHQPQHFGDGTRLSIL.

V usage is TRBV28 and J usage is TRBJ1-5, with unresolved D. The CDR3 spans 12 residues. The germline gives CDR1 MDHEN, CDR2 SYDVKM. Trimming removed 3 bases from V and 6 bases from J, with 6 bases in between. CDR3 in amino acids: CASSFVRQPQHF. In DNA, the CDR3 is TGTGCCAGCAGTTTTGTACGTCAGCCCCAGCATTTT.

This clonotype was detected a few times. J is TRBJ2-1 and V is TRBV7-2; either TRBD1 or TRBD2 may fit D (6 bases each). V shed 3 bases and J shed 0 bases, with 12 bases lying between them. The CDR3 contains 16 residues. Germline V gene lookup returns CDR1 SGHTA and CDR2 FQGNSA. The CDR3 here is CASSLGGFRSYNEQFF. The CDR3 bases are TGTGCCAGCAGCTTGGGGGGCTTCCGCTCCTACAATGAGCAGTTCTTC.

This clonotype was detected only a few times. The rearrangement uses TRBV7-9 and TRBJ2-5; D is undetermined. Trimming pared 2 bases from V and 3 bases from J, leaving 10 bases between. This CDR3 has 14 amino acids. The germline V gene has CDR1 SEHNR and CDR2 FQNEAQ (reference sequence). The CDR3 loop reads CASSLSGREETQYF. CDR3 DNA sequence: TGTGCCAGCAGCTTATCGGGTCGGGAAGAGACCCAGTACTTC.

Many counts were recorded for this clonotype. This rearrangement joins TRBV3-1 to TRBJ2-5; the match to TRBD1 covers 8 bases. The J call may be in error: the DNA end matches TRBJ2-7 better. CDR1 LGHDT and CDR2 YNNKEL come from the germline V gene (reference sequence). This CDR3 has 14 amino acids. The CDR3 DNA sequence: TGTGCCAGCAGCCCAGGACAGGGTTACTACGAGCAGTACTTC. Encoded protein: CASSPGQGYYEQYF.

This clonotype appeared many times. This rearrangement joins TRBV9 to TRBJ2-5; D uncertain. The germline gives CDR1 SGDLS, CDR2 YYNGEE. This CDR3 region has 14 residues. V was cut by 0 bases and J by 1 base, with 7 bases left in between. CDR3: CASSVVGRQETQYF. The CDR3 DNA reads TGTGCCAGCAGCGTAGTCGGGCGCCAAGAGACCCAGTACTTC.

The genes are TRBV2 and TRBJ2-1; 8 bases map to TRBD1. The CDR3 runs 13 residues. Unmatched junction bases numbered 3, after V lost 5 bases and J lost 6 bases. Germline CDR1 is SNHLY and CDR2 is FYNNEI. The CDR3 DNA sequence: TGTGCCAGCAGTCCGGACAGGGTCAATGAGCAGTTCTTC. Its protein is CASSPDRVNEQFF.

DNA of the CDR3: TGTGCCAGTAGTATAGGAACCCTCAGGGGAGGTACTGAAGCTTTCTTT. Residues: CASSIGTLRGGTEAFF. J is TRBJ1-1 and V is TRBV19; possible D gene TRBD1, 6 bases. CDR1 is LNHDA and CDR2 is SQIVND in the germline V gene (reference sequence). The length of the CDR3 is 16 residues. The V end lost 1 base, the J end lost 5 bases, and 17 bases lay between the germline ends.

A few counts support this clonotype. The CDR3 sequence is CASGLAEAKNIQYF. The CDR3, as DNA: TGTGCCAGCGGACTAGCGGAGGCCAAAAACATTCAGTACTTC. V gene TRBV6-6 combines with J gene TRBJ2-4; 10 bases agree with TRBD2. This CDR3 region has 14 residues. From germline, CDR1 is MNHNY and CDR2 SVGAGI (reference sequence). V was clipped by 8 bases and J by 1 base; unmatched bases: 2.

This clonotype turned up a few times. The chain is built from TRBV29-1 and TRBJ1-3; D remains ambiguous. V dropped 6 bases and J dropped 3 bases, with 12 bases sitting between them. Germline V gives CDR1 SQVTM, CDR2 ANQGSEA. This CDR3 has 13 amino acids. The CDR3 DNA reads as TGCAGCGTACGGCAGAGACTTGGAAACACCATATATTTT. It specifies CSVRQRLGNTIYF.

This clonotype was seen more than once but under ten times. The rearrangement links TRBV9 to TRBJ2-1, with D maybe TRBD1 (6 bases). With the DNA end fitting TRBJ2-7 better, the J assignment may be wrong. The CDR3 is made up of 14 amino acids. The germline CDR1 and CDR2 sequences are SGDLS and YYNGEE. The CDR3 sequence is CASSVGGRGDEQYF. As DNA, the CDR3 is TGTGCCAGCAGCGTAGGAGGCAGGGGAGACGAGCAGTACTTC.

This clonotype was seen more than once but under ten times. This rearrangement joins TRBV2 to TRBJ1-2, with D uncertain. V gave up 2 bases and J gave up 4 bases, with 14 bases separating them. This CDR3 region has 15 residues. Germline CDR1 reads SNHLY; CDR2 reads FYNNEI. The CDR3, as DNA: TGTGCCAGCAGTGAATCGACGGGGTGGGGCTATGGCTACACCTTC. Amino acid sequence: CASSESTGWGYGYTF.

The V call is TRBV29-1, the J call TRBJ2-7, with TRBD1 matching over 8 bases. CDR1 and CDR2 (germline): SQVTM, ANQGSEA. J lost 2 bases, V lost 6 bases, and 3 bases had no gene match. The CDR3 has 12 amino acids. The CDR3 nucleotides read TGCAGCGTGACGACAGGGGCCTACGAGCAGTACTTC. It is translated as CSVTTGAYEQYF.

This clonotype appeared a few times. The genes are TRBV5-1 and TRBJ2-5; D unresolved. Germline V gene lookup returns CDR1 SGHRS and CDR2 YFSETQ. The V and J ends lost 4 bases and 5 bases respectively, with 15 bases between them. The CDR3 sequence is 14 residues long. The CDR3 nucleotides read TGCGCCAGCAGCACCGACGATGTACGGGAGACCCAGTACTTC. Translation: CASSTDDVRETQYF.

V is TRBV9 and J is TRBJ1-6, with D perhaps TRBD1 (6 bases). This CDR3 is 14 amino acids long. Germline CDR1 is SGDLS and CDR2 is YYNGEE. Trimming cost V 1 base and J 7 bases, with 9 bases left between them. CDR3 coding DNA: TGTGCCAGCAGCGTACGGACAGACAATTCACCCCTCCACTTT. Amino acid sequence: CASSVRTDNSPLHF. The full variable domain, rest sourced from reference TRBV9 and TRBJ1-6, is DSGVTQTPKHLITATGQRVTLRCSPRSGDLSVYWYQQSLDQGLQFLIQYYNGEERAKGNILERFSAQQFPDLHSELNLSSLELGDSALYFCASSVRTDNSPLHFGNGTRLTVT.

The chain couples TRBV5-1 to TRBJ2-7, with TRBD1 matching 9 bases. V lost 4 bases to trimming and J lost 3 bases; unmatched junction nucleotides: 8. Per the germline V gene, CDR1 is SGHRS and CDR2 is YFSETQ. CDR3 size: 15 residues. Here the CDR3 DNA reads TGCGCCAGCAGCCCGCTACCGGGACAGGGCTACGAGCAGTACTTC. This encodes CASSPLPGQGYEQYF. Drawing the rest from reference TRBV5-1 and TRBJ2-7, the complete variable domain is KAGVTQTPRYLIKTRGQQVTLSCSPISGHRSVSWYQQTPGQGLQFLFEYFSETQRNKGNFPGRFSGRQFSNSRSEMNVSTLELGDSALYLCASSPLPGQGYEQYFGPGTRLTVT.

This clonotype was seen only a few times. The V call is TRBV29-1, the J call TRBJ1-2, with TRBD1 as a possible D gene (5 bases). V gave up 7 bases and J gave up 2 bases, with 11 bases separating them. This CDR3 is built from 12 residues. The germline gives CDR1 SQVTM, CDR2 ANQGSEA. Written as DNA, the CDR3 is TGCAGCGCTAAGGGGCTGAACTATGGCTACACCTTC. As protein: CSAKGLNYGYTF. The variable domain in full, with the rest retrieved from reference TRBV29-1 and TRBJ1-2, is SAVISQKPSRDICQRGTSLTIQCQVDSQVTMMFWYRQQPGQSLTLIATANQGSEATYESGFVIDKFPISRPNLTFSTLTVSNMSPEDSSIYLCSAKGLNYGYTFGSGTRLTVV.